This T cell receptor (beta chain) came from a study of T-cell memory formation after mild COVID-19. Study details: TCR clusters largely stayed donor specific.

TCRdb re-derived calls from the 5' RACE reads in MiXCR, one entry per CDR3 protein. The sample lists about 400,000 distinct CDR3 sequences, more than 15% seen once, with roughly a fifth in the top ten. This clonotype is a singleton in its sample. Its antigen is as yet unknown. Study-wide points: The main location of contracting CD4+ clones was CM and EM, and that of contracting CD8+ clones was EMRA.

The V and J ends lost 2 bases and 4 bases respectively, with 8 bases between them. This CDR3 contains 13 residues. Germline V gives CDR1 MDHEN, CDR2 SYDVKM. This TCR was sampled from a man aged 18 to 29 who had mild COVID-19 (a few samples of this study predate the infection). Cell type and time point are not known. This sequence joins TRBV28 and TRBJ1-2; D is undetermined. The sample was PBMCs or a T cell subset sorted from them (not recorded which). The CDR3 DNA reads as TGTGCCAGCAGTTTAAATTTAGCCTATGGCTACACCTTC. Encoded protein: CASSLNLAYGYTF.